The 14 T cell receptor beta chains below all came from one sample that was sequenced in a study of Tregs in tolerant kidney transplant recipients. Method: immunoSEQ multiplex PCR; TCRdb's copy keeps in-frame clones and lacks some. This listing includes tens of thousands of clones. This sample comprised CD4+ T cells from blood, obtained before the transplant. These receptor sequences come from a human donor who received a combined kidney and bone marrow transplant.

In the case of this clone: The CDR3 end is not reached by the read, which stops 3 residues before it; the germline J gene fills it in. The chain recombines TRBV6-2 or TRBV6-3 with TRBJ2-4; a weak D match, TRBD2 (7 bases). V lost 0 bases and J lost 2, with 14 bases in between. The CDR3 is 17 amino acids. Germline V gives CDR1 MNHEY, CDR2 SVGEGT. Partial CDR3 DNA: TGTGCCAGCAGTTACTCCGGCGGGGGCGGCTCCAAAAACATT. It encodes CASSYSGGGGSKNI. The whole CDR3 region reads CASSYSGGGGSKNIQYF.

In regard to this clone: The CDR3 end lies 3 residues beyond the end of the read and is filled in from the germline J gene. V gene TRBV19 combines with J gene TRBJ2-1, with 10 bases that match TRBD2. V was pared by 6 bases and J by 5 bases, with 1 base of the junction left unmatched. This CDR3 comprises 13 residues. Germline V gives CDR1 LNHDA, CDR2 SQIVND (reference sequence). CDR3 residues: CASSGLADNEQFF. Incomplete CDR3 DNA: TGTGCCAGTAGCGGACTAGCGGACAATGAG.

Points on this clone: The read terminates 3 residues ahead of where the CDR3 ends, so the germline J gene completes it. The chain has TRBV7-8 and TRBJ2-5, with TRBD2 matching over 7 bases. The CDR3 runs to 14 residues. The V segment lost 1 base and the J segment 5 bases; nucleotides outside the gene matches: 4. Germline lookup yields CDR1 SGHVS and CDR2 FQNEAQ. The CDR3 here is CASSLVRGEETQYF. The CDR3 bases that were read are TGTGCCAGCAGCTTAGTTCGGGGGGAGGAGACC. The whole variable domain, remainder taken from reference TRBV7-8 and TRBJ2-5, is GAGVSQSPRYKVAKRGQDVALRCDPISGHVSLFWYQQALGQGPEFLTYFQNEAQLDKSGLPSDRFFAERPEGSVSTLKIQRTQQEDSAVYLCASSLVRGEETQYFGPGTRLLVL.

Comment on this clone: Read sequence stops 3 residues before the CDR3 end, and the germline J gene provides the missing end. V usage is TRBV30 and J usage is TRBJ1-1, with TRBD1 as a possible D gene (5 bases). This CDR3 spans 13 amino acids. Trimming stripped 7 bases from V and 6 bases from J, with 18 bases between. CDR1 and CDR2 from the germline V gene are GTSNPN and SVGIG (reference sequence). The CDR3 sequence: CASRGTGGSEAFF. The CDR3 DNA, read in part, is TGTGCCTCGAGAGGGACCGGGGGGTCTGAA. Complete variable domain (other parts from reference TRBV30 and TRBJ1-1): SQTIHQWPATLVQPVGSPLSLECTVEGTSNPNLYWYRQAAGRGLQLLFYSVGIGQISSEVPQNLSASRPQDRQFILSSKKLLLSDSGFYLCASRGTGGSEAFFGQGTRLTVV.

In the case of this clone: The read ends 3 residues before the CDR3 terminus; that terminus is restored from the germline J gene. J is TRBJ1-2 and V is TRBV19, with D maybe TRBD1 (6 bases). Germline CDR1 is LNHDA and CDR2 is SQIVND (reference sequence). V lost 5 bases to trimming and J lost 7 bases, with 11 bases between them. The CDR3 extends over 12 amino acids. The CDR3: CASSSGVRGYTF. The part of the CDR3 DNA that was read is TGTGCCAGTAGTTCAGGGGTGCGTGGC.

With respect to this clone: The sequence runs out 3 residues before the end of the CDR3; the remainder is reconstructed from the germline J gene. The rearrangement joins TRBV5-5 to TRBJ1-4; D is ambiguous. V shed 4 bases and J shed 0 bases, with 7 bases lying between them. CDR3 length equals 14 residues. Germline CDR1 and CDR2: SGHKS and YYEKEE (reference sequence). CDR3 sequence reads: CASSRAATNEKLFF. CDR3 bases read: TGTGCCAGCAGCAGAGCCGCAACTAATGAAAAA.

Concerning this clone itself: The read gets to within 3 residues of the CDR3 end, and the germline J gene fills in the rest. This chain joins TRBV30 and TRBJ1-2; the D gene is possibly TRBD1 (5 bases). This CDR3 is 13 amino acids long. Germline V gene lookup returns CDR1 GTSNPN and CDR2 SVGIG (reference sequence). With 4 bases removed from V and 6 bases from J, the gap between germline ends came to 15 bases. The covered CDR3 bases are TGTGCCTGGAACGGGGGACCCCGGGATGGC. Protein: CAWNGGPRDG. The CDR3 in full is CAWNGGPRDGYTF.

The sequenced CDR3 bases are TGTGCCAGCTCACCCGTTCAGAAAGAGACC. Amino acid sequence: CASSPVQKET. The full CDR3 reads CASSPVQKETQYF. The V call is TRBV18, the J call TRBJ2-5; D not resolved. The DNA ends 3 residues before the CDR3 does, and the rest of the CDR3 is filled in from the germline J gene. The V gene lost 3 bases and the J gene lost 3 bases, with 8 bases spanning the gap. CDR1 is KGHSH and CDR2 is LQKENI in the germline V gene. The CDR3 is made up of 13 amino acids.

As concerns this clone: The read is 3 residues too short to cover the CDR3 end, so that end is filled in from the germline J gene. The chain links TRBV19 to TRBJ2-1, with TRBD1 matching 8 bases. V lost 9 bases to trimming and J lost 6 bases; unmatched junction nucleotides: 10. Looked up from germline, CDR1 is LNHDA and CDR2 is SQIVND (reference sequence). The CDR3 runs to 14 residues. CDR3 loop: CASTRDRYLNEQFF. The sequenced CDR3 bases are TGTGCCAGCACCCGGGACAGGTATCTCAATGAG.

Comment on this clone: The read gets to within 3 residues of the CDR3 end, and the germline J gene fills in the rest. V usage is TRBV6-2 or TRBV6-3 and J usage is TRBJ2-5; D gene uncertain. The CDR3 covers 13 residues. CDR1 is MNHEY, CDR2 SVGEGT, per germline. Between the trimmed V and J ends, which lost 6 bases and 4 bases, there was a span of 12 bases. The CDR3 sequence is CASSSPPGETQYF. The CDR3 DNA, read in part, is TGTGCCAGCAGCTCCCCTCCCGGAGAGACC.

As concerns this clone: The read gets to within 3 residues of the CDR3 end, and the germline J gene fills in the rest. V usage is TRBV5-6 and J usage is TRBJ1-4, with D maybe TRBD1 (6 bases). In germline, CDR1 is SGHDT, CDR2 YYEEEE. V lost 5 bases and J 0 bases, leaving 11 bases between the germline ends. The CDR3 is 15 amino acids. The part of the CDR3 DNA that was read is TGTGCCAGCAGTACCGGGACACCAACTAATGAAAAA. It yields the protein CASSTGTPTNEK. The full-length CDR3 reads as CASSTGTPTNEKLFF.

On this clone: The CDR3 extends 3 residues past the end of the read, so its final part is completed from the germline J gene. The rearrangement links TRBV19 to TRBJ2-5; D is perhaps TRBD2 (6 bases). Germline V gene data show CDR1 as LNHDA and CDR2 as SQIVND (reference sequence). This CDR3 contains 11 residues. V dropped 8 bases and J dropped 7 bases, with 11 bases sitting between them. The sequenced part of the CDR3 DNA is TGTGCCAGTGGGACTCTGTCGACC. This gives the protein CASGTLST. The full CDR3 reads CASGTLSTQYF.

Concerning this clone itself: Read sequence stops 3 residues before the CDR3 end, and the germline J gene provides the missing end. The chain recombines TRBV5-1 with TRBJ2-3; D might be TRBD1 (6 bases). V dropped 2 bases and J dropped 0 bases, with 10 bases sitting between them. Germline V lookup: CDR1 SGHRS, CDR2 YFSETQ. The CDR3 has 15 residues. The CDR3 DNA, read in part, is TGCGCCAGCAGCTTAGGGACACTCAGCACAGATACG. It translates to CASSLGTLSTDT. The whole CDR3 sequence is CASSLGTLSTDTQYF.

Comments on this clone: The sequenced fragment ends 3 residues before the CDR3 boundary, so the rest is inferred from the germline J gene. This chain links TRBV7-2 with TRBJ2-7, with 7 bases aligning to TRBD2. Trimming took 5 bases from V and 3 from J; bases not matched to a gene: 7. CDR3 length: 14 residues. Germline V gene sequence: CDR1 SGHTA, CDR2 FQGNSA. The CDR3 bases that were read are TGTGCCAGCAGCCCATCCCGGACTAGCTACGAG. Translated: CASSPSRTSYE. The whole CDR3 region reads CASSPSRTSYEQYF.